This passage covers 8 T cell receptor beta chains from one sample sequenced in a study of T cell responses to AZD1222 COVID-19 vaccine. TCRdb's table, derived via immunoSEQ multiplex PCR, lists solely in-frame clones and lacks some. The table records about 180,000 clones, approximately 94% of them present only once. Specimen: peripheral blood, collected 28 days after the second AZD1222 dose. The source of these receptors is an adult who received the AZD1222 COVID-19 vaccine.

V and J are TRBV30 and TRBJ1-1; 8 bases align to TRBD1. V lost 5 bases, J lost 1 base, and 3 bases stayed unmatched. The CDR3 has 13 residues. CDR1 and CDR2 from the germline V gene are GTSNPN and SVGIG (reference sequence). CDR3 sequence: CAWGTGPNTEAFF. The CDR3 DNA sequence: TGTGCCTGGGGGACAGGCCCGAACACTGAAGCTTTCTTT.

The V call is TRBV19, the J call TRBJ1-6; D unclear. Trimming pared 4 bases from V and 7 bases from J, leaving 11 bases between. Germline assignment: CDR1 LNHDA and CDR2 SQIVND (reference sequence). The CDR3 loop spans 14 amino acids. CDR3 loop: CASSTNVGNSPLHF. The CDR3, as DNA: TGTGCCAGTAGTACAAATGTGGGGAATTCACCCCTCCACTTT. Drawing the rest from reference TRBV19 and TRBJ1-6, the complete variable domain is DGGITQSPKYLFRKEGQNVTLSCEQNLNHDAMYWYRQDPGQGLRLIYYSQIVNDFQKGDIAEGYSVSREKKESFPLTVTSAQKNPTAFYLCASSTNVGNSPLHFGNGTRLTVT.

The chain combines TRBV6-2 or TRBV6-3 with TRBJ1-5, with D possibly TRBD1 on 5 matching bases. V was cut by 0 bases and J by 4 bases, with 13 bases left in between. Germline loops: CDR1 MNHEY, CDR2 SVGEGT. The CDR3 totals 16 residues. This CDR3 is CASSYSGGGLNQPQHF. The CDR3 DNA follows: TGTGCCAGCAGTTACTCGGGGGGGGGACTTAATCAGCCCCAGCATTTT.

V usage is TRBV11-2 and J usage is TRBJ2-7; 8 positions match TRBD1. Germline loops: CDR1 SGHAT, CDR2 FQNNGV. The CDR3 sequence is 14 residues long. Losses at the gene ends were 4 bases for V and 3 bases for J; bases not matched to a gene: 5. This CDR3 reads CASSSRTGYYEQYF. CDR3 bases: TGTGCCAGCAGCTCTCGGACAGGGTACTACGAGCAGTACTTC.

The chain joins TRBV6-1 to TRBJ2-7; tentatively, D is TRBD2 (5 bases). Germline loops: CDR1 MNHNS, CDR2 SASEGT. The CDR3 covers 11 residues. Trimming removed 2 bases at V and 12 bases at J, with 11 bases between. Here the CDR3 reads CASSELRARYF. In DNA, the CDR3 is TGTGCCAGCAGTGAATTGAGGGCGCGGTACTTC.

The chain links TRBV5-1 to TRBJ1-1; D not resolved. This CDR3 contains 13 residues. V lost 1 base and J 1 base, leaving 5 bases between the germline ends. Germline CDR1 SGHRS, CDR2 YFSETQ. The CDR3 protein is CASSLTANTEAFF. The CDR3 region has the DNA TGCGCCAGCAGCTTGACAGCGAACACTGAAGCTTTCTTT.

V usage is TRBV19 and J usage is TRBJ2-5; 9 bases align to TRBD2. Germline trimming cut 5 bases from V and 6 bases from J; bases unmatched to any gene: 13. Per the germline V gene, CDR1 is LNHDA and CDR2 is SQIVND (reference sequence). The CDR3 is made up of 16 amino acids. In nucleotides, the CDR3 is TGTGCCAGTAGTGGGGAAGCGGGAGGCAGTCTAAAGACCCAGTACTTC. Translated, it gives CASSGEAGGSLKTQYF.

The chain links TRBV7-9 to TRBJ2-7, with 9 bases fitting TRBD1. This CDR3 is built from 18 residues. Germline-derived CDR1 and CDR2 are SEHNR and FQNEAQ (reference sequence). Trimming took 1 base from V and 3 from J; bases not matched to a gene: 13. The CDR3 reads CASSLDFIRDREDYEQYF. In DNA, the CDR3 is TGTGCCAGCAGCTTAGACTTTATCCGGGACAGGGAAGACTACGAGCAGTACTTC.